This TCR beta chain emerged from a study of T-cell reconstitution after alpha-beta-depleted transplantation in children. Unique molecular identifiers were incorporated when the TCRbeta library was constructed. TCRdb re-derived calls from the PCR reads in MiXCR, one entry per CDR3 protein. The data show a few hundred thousand distinct CDR3 sequences, under 13% seen once. The CDR3 consists of 15 residues. Germline CDR1 SGHTA, CDR2 FQGNSA. V gave up 5 bases and J gave up 2 bases; unmatched junction bases: 6. This chain joins TRBV7-2 and TRBJ1-5, with 7 bases aligning to TRBD1. The TCR comes from a human donor who donated a stem cell graft to a child with acute lymphoblastic leukemia. This specimen consisted of PBMCs from the stem cell graft donor, obtained from the stem cell graft. For the CDR3, the DNA is TGTGCCAGCAGCATACGACAGGGTGGCAATCAGCCCCAGCATTTT. It yields the protein CASSIRQGGNQPQHF.